Sequencing of this TCR beta chain was carried out in a study of T cells after yellow fever vaccination. TCRdb reanalysed the 5' RACE reads using MiXCR and keeps one entry per CDR3 protein. Among 340,000 or so distinct CDR3 sequences listed, around an eighth were seen once. This CDR3 comprises 14 residues. V gave up 3 bases and J gave up 8 bases; unmatched junction bases: 9. Germline V gives CDR1 SGHRS, CDR2 YFSETQ. On this clonotype: Its antigen is as yet unknown.

Broader study findings: Repertoires obtained by FACS sorting could include abundant clonotypes that entered as contaminants from the bulk population.

The rearrangement joins TRBV5-1 to TRBJ1-1; 8 bases align to TRBD1. This specimen consisted of CD4+ T cells sorted from PBMCs, obtained 15 days after the yellow fever booster vaccination. The source of this sequence is a man in his late teens or twenties who received the YFV17D yellow fever vaccine. The CDR3 sequence: CASSSGQGLSEAFF. The CDR3 DNA follows: TGCGCCAGCAGCTCCGGACAGGGACTTTCCGAAGCTTTCTTT.